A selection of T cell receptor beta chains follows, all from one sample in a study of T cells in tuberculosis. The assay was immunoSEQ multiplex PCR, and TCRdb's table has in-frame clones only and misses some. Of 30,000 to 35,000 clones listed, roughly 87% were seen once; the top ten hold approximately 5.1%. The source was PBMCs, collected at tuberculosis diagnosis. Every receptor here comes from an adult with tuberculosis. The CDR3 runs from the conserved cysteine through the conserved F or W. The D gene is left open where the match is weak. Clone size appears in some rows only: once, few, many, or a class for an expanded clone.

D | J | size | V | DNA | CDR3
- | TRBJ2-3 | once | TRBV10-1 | TGCGCCAGCAGTGATCCCCAGGGGACAGATACGCAGTATTTT | CASSDPQGTDTQYF
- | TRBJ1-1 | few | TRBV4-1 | TGCGCCAGCAGCGCCCGGGAGGGGGGACCCACTGAAGCTTTCTTT | CASSAREGGPTEAFF
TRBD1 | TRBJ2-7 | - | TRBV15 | TGTGCCACCAGCAGGGGACAGGGGTTCTACGAGCAGTACTTC | CATSRGQGFYEQYF
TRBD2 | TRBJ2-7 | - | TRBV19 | TGTGCCTCTGGGGCTAGCGGGAGCTACGAGCAGTACTTC | CASGASGSYEQYF
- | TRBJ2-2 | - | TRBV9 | TGTGCCAGCCAACAGGGATGGGCCGGGGAGCTGTTTTTT | CASQQGWAGELFF
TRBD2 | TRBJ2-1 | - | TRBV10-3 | TGTGCCATGGGCGGGAGTGGCGATGAGCAGTTCTTC | CAMGGSGDEQFF
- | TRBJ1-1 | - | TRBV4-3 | TGCGCCAGCAGCCAGGCCTTAGGAGAGAACACTGAAGCTTTCTTT | CASSQALGENTEAFF
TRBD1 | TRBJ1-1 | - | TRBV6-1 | TGTGCCAGCAGGAAGACAGGGGATAGGACTGAAGCTTTCTTT | CASRKTGDRTEAFF
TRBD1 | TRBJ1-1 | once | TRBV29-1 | TGCAGCGTCGTTCCCGGGACAGGGCACGAAGCTTTCTTT | CSVVPGTGHEAFF
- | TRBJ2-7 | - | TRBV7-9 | TGTGCCAGCAGCGACGGACAGAGCAACTCCTACGAGCAGTACTTC | CASSDGQSNSYEQYF
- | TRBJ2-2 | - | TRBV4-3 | TGCGCCAGCAGCCAAGTCTGGGCTCTCTCCGGGGAGCTGTTTTTT | CASSQVWALSGELFF
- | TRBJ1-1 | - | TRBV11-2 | TGTGCCAGCAGTACTAACACTGAAGCTTTCTTT | CASSTNTEAFF
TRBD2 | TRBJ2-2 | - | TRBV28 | TGTGCCAGCAGGATAGCGGGGGGCGCGAACACCGGGGAGCTGTTTTTT | CASRIAGGANTGELFF